The clone carrying this T cell receptor beta chain was counted a few times. The antigen remains undetermined. Germline V gene lookup returns CDR1 SGHTA and CDR2 FQGNSA. The CDR3 runs to 17 residues. J was trimmed by 3 bases and V by 2 bases; bases with no gene match: 11. This sample was included in a study of T-cell memory formation after mild COVID-19. Whole-study findings and limits: The authors did not confirm SARS-CoV-2 specificity of second-wave clones peaking day 37.

Each CDR3 protein gets one entry after TCRdb re-called the 5' RACE reads with MiXCR. This table has roughly 190,000 distinct CDR3 sequences, approximately 16% appearing once. The clonotype originates from an adult woman who had mild COVID-19 (a few samples of this study predate the infection). Cell type and time point are not known. V usage is TRBV7-2 and J usage is TRBJ2-3, with 7 positions matching TRBD2. The sample consisted of PBMCs or a T cell subset sorted from them (not recorded which). Written as DNA, the CDR3 is TGTGCCAGCAGCTTACGGTTGGGGGGAGGGGCTACAGATACGCAGTATTTT. This translates into CASSLRLGGGATDTQYF.